Listed below are T cell receptor beta chains from one sample, sequenced in a study of CD8+ T cells in alopecia areata. Profiled with immunoSEQ multiplex PCR; TCRdb holds only in-frame clones, not every one. This sample has 200,000 or so clones, with 57% found just once. The sequencing here drew on CD4+ T cells sorted from blood, taken at week 0. Receptor source: a human donor with alopecia areata. Both conserved end residues are part of each CDR3.

V	J	CDR3
TRBV9	TRBJ1-1	CASSANVGTPTEAFF
TRBV29-1	TRBJ1-4	CSARDNYEKLFF
TRBV27	TRBJ1-4	CASTDRVGEKLFF
TRBV2	TRBJ2-2	CASNGLAVNTGELFF
TRBV29-1	TRBJ2-1	CSVEVWTANNEQFF
TRBV6-5	TRBJ2-7	CASRGPSYEQYF
TRBV23-1	TRBJ2-7	CASSQGWRALSYEQYF
TRBV29-1	TRBJ1-2	CSAGLGNGYTF
TRBV5-1	TRBJ2-5	CASSLWDRQETQYF
TRBV7-2	TRBJ2-6	CASSPPPGVGNVLTF
TRBV18	TRBJ2-7	CASSPGTGRYEQYF
TRBV20-1	TRBJ1-2	CSASQADGYTF
TRBV6-6	TRBJ2-3	CASSYIGQSSTDTQYF
TRBV7-3	TRBJ1-1	CASSLTAETEAFF
TRBV6-6	TRBJ2-2	CASSSDGFTGELFF
TRBV6-1	TRBJ1-2	CASSKALDRGRRGYTF
TRBV11-2	TRBJ2-7	CASSFRVSPTAEQYF
TRBV2	TRBJ2-7	CASGQGEQYF
TRBV19	TRBJ2-1	CASSIAYSGLAGANEQFF
TRBV11-2	TRBJ2-7	CASSLWDGTYEQYF
TRBV29-1	TRBJ1-1	CSVRRHPMNTEAFF
TRBV30	TRBJ2-7	CAWSVWIAREQYF
TRBV4-1	TRBJ2-5	CASSQVRVETQYF
TRBV4-1	TRBJ2-1	CASSPPGNEQFF
TRBV10-3	TRBJ2-2	CAIRASNTGELFF
TRBV11-2	TRBJ2-2	CASSPVAGNTGELFF
TRBV6-1	TRBJ2-6	CASSEDRFSGANVLTF
TRBV30	TRBJ1-1	CAWTMTAGTEAFF
TRBV15	TRBJ2-4	CATSSSGRKNIQYF
TRBV6-6	TRBJ2-5	CASSYSTVGETQYF
TRBV2	TRBJ2-5	CASSGDSQETQYF
TRBV30	TRBJ1-5	CAWSVSPGGPQHF
TRBV18	TRBJ1-4	CASSPPGFNNEKLFF
TRBV29-1	TRBJ2-2	CSVGTGGNTGELFF
TRBV29-1	TRBJ1-1	CSVDAPTDEAFF
TRBV29-1	TRBJ2-3	CSGDSFGSTDTQYF
TRBV6-5	TRBJ1-2	CASSYTTGDYGYTF
TRBV29-1	TRBJ1-1	CSVRDRAETAFF
TRBV7-9	TRBJ2-5	CASLRASGTAETQYF
TRBV30	TRBJ1-5	CAWSVGKSQPQHF
TRBV5-1	TRBJ2-5	CASRTSGQETQYF
TRBV5-6	TRBJ1-3	CASRRLGSGNTIYF
TRBV7-2	TRBJ1-5	CASSLREGGQPQHF
TRBV7-9	TRBJ1-4	CASSAGGGGPANEKLFF